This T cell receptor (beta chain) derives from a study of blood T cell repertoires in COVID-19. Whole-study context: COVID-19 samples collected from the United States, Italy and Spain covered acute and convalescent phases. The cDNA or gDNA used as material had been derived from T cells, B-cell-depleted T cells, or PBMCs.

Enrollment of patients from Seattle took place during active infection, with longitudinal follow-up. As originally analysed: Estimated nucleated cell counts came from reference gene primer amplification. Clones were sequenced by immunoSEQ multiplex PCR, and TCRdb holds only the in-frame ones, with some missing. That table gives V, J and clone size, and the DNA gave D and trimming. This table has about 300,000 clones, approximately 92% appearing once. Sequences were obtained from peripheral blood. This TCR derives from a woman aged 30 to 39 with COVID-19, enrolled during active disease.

Here the CDR3 DNA reads TGTGCCAGTACCTCATGGCGACAGGGGAACCTTGACGAAGCTTTCTTT. This gives the protein CASTSWRQGNLDEAFF. The chain uses TRBV19 and TRBJ1-1; 8 positions match TRBD1. The length of the CDR3 is 16 residues. The J segment lost 8 bases and the V segment lost 7 bases, leaving 18 bases of the junction unmatched. CDR1 is LNHDA and CDR2 is SQIVND in the germline V gene (reference sequence).